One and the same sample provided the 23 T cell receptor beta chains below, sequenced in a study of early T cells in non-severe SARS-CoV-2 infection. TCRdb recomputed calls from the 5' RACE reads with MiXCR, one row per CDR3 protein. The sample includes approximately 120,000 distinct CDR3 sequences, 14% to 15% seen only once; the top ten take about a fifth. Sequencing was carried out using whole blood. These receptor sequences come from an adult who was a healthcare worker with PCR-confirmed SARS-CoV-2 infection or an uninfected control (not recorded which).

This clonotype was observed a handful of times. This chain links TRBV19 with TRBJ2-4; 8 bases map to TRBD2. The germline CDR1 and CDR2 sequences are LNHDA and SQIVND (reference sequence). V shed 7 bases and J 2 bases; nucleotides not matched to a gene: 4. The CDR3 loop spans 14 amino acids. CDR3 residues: CASTPGGSKNIQYF. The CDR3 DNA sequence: TGTGCCAGTACCCCGGGGGGGTCCAAAAACATTCAGTACTTC.

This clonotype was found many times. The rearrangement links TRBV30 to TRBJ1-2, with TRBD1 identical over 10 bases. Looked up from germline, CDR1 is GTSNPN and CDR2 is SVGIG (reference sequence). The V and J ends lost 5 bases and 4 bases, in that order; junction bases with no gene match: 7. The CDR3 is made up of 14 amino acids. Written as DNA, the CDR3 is TGTGCCTGGCGGGGACAGGGGCAAACCTATGGCTACACCTTC. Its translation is CAWRGQGQTYGYTF.

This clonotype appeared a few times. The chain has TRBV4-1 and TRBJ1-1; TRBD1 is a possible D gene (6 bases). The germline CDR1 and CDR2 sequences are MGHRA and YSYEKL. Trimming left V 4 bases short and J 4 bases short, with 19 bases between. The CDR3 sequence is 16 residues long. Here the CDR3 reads CASSLRHGGQGTEAFF. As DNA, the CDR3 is TGCGCCAGCAGCCTTAGACATGGGGGGCAGGGCACTGAAGCTTTCTTT.

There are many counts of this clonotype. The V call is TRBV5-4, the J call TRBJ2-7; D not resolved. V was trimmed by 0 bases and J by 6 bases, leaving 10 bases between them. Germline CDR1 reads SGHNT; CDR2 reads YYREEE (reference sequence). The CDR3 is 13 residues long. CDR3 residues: CASSLEPVSEQYF. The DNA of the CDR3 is TGTGCCAGCAGCTTGGAGCCTGTCAGCGAGCAGTACTTC. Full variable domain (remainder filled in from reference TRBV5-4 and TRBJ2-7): ETGVTQSPTHLIKTRGQQVTLRCSSQSGHNTVSWYQQALGQGPQFIFQYYREEENGRGNFPPRFSGLQFPNYSSELNVNALELDDSALYLCASSLEPVSEQYFGPGTRLTVT.

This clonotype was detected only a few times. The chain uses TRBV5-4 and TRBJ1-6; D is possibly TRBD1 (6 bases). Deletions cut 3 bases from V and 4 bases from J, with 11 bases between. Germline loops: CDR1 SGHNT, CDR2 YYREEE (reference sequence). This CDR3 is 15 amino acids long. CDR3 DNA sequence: TGTGCCAGCAGCTCCCCGGACAGTTATAATTCACCCCTCCACTTT. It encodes CASSSPDSYNSPLHF. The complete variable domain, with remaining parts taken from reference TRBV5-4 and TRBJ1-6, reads ETGVTQSPTHLIKTRGQQVTLRCSSQSGHNTVSWYQQALGQGPQFIFQYYREEENGRGNFPPRFSGLQFPNYSSELNVNALELDDSALYLCASSSPDSYNSPLHFGNGTRLTVT.

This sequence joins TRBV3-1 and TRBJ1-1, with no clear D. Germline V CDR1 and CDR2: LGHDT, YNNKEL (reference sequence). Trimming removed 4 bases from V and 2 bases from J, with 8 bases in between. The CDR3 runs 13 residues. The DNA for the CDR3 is TGTGCCAGCAGCCGTACAGATAACACTGAAGCTTTCTTT. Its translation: CASSRTDNTEAFF.

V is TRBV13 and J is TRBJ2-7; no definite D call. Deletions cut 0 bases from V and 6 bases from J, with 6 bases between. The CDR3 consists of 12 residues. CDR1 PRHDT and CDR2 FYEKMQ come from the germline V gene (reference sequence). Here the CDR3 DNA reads TGTGCCAGCAGCTTAGGGCAATCCGAGCAGTACTTC. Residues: CASSLGQSEQYF.

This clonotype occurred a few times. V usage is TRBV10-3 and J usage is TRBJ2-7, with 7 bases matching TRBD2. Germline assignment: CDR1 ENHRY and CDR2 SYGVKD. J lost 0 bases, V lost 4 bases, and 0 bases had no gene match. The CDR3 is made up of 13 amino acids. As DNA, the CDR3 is TGTGCCATCAGTGGGACTAGCTCCTACGAGCAGTACTTC. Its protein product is CAISGTSSYEQYF.

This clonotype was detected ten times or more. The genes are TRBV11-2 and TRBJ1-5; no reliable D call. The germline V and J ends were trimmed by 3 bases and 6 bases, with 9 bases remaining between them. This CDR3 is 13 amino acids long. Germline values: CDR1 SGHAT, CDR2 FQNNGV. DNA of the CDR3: TGTGCCAGCAGCTTCGGTTACGGTCAGCCCCAGCATTTT. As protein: CASSFGYGQPQHF.

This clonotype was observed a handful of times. CDR3: CASSFGGPYEQYF. CDR3 DNA: TGTGCCAGCAGCTTTGGGGGCCCCTACGAGCAGTACTTC. V and J are TRBV7-2 and TRBJ2-7; perhaps TRBD1 as D (6 bases). The CDR3 is 13 amino acids. Between the trimmed V and J ends, which lost 3 bases and 2 bases, there was a span of 8 bases. Germline CDR1 is SGHTA and CDR2 is FQGNSA. The entire variable domain, with the rest obtained from reference TRBV7-2 and TRBJ2-7, is as follows: GAGVSQSPSNKVTEKGKDVELRCDPISGHTALYWYRQSLGQGLEFLIYFQGNSAPDKSGLPSDRFSAERTGGSVSTLTIQRTQQEDSAVYLCASSFGGPYEQYFGPGTRLTVT.

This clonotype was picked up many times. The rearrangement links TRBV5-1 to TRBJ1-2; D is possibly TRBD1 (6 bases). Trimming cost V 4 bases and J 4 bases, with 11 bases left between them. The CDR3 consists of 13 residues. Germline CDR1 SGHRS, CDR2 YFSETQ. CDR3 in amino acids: CASSPGQTYGYTF. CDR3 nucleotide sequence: TGCGCCAGCAGCCCTGGACAGACCTATGGCTACACCTTC.

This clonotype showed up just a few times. The CDR3 sequence is CASSSAGVANYGYTF. The CDR3 nucleotides read TGTGCCAGCAGCTCGGCGGGGGTGGCTAACTATGGCTACACCTTC. The rearrangement links TRBV5-4 to TRBJ1-2, with a possible D match to TRBD1 (5 bases). The length of the CDR3 is 15 residues. Germline CDR1 is SGHNT and CDR2 is YYREEE (reference sequence). V was pared by 3 bases and J by 0 bases, with 12 bases between. Filled out from reference TRBV5-4 and TRBJ1-2, the complete variable domain reads ETGVTQSPTHLIKTRGQQVTLRCSSQSGHNTVSWYQQALGQGPQFIFQYYREEENGRGNFPPRFSGLQFPNYSSELNVNALELDDSALYLCASSSAGVANYGYTFGSGTRLTVV.

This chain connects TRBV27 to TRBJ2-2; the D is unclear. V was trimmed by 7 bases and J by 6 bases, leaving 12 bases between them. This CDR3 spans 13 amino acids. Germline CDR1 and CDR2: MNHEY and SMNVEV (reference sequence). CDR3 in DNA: TGTGCCAGCAAAAGGTCCCGACCCGGGGAGCTGTTTTTT. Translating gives CASKRSRPGELFF.

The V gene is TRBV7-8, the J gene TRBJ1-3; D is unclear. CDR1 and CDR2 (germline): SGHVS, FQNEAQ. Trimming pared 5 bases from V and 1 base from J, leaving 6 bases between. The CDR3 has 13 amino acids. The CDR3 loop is CASSPVSGNTIYF. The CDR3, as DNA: TGTGCCAGCAGCCCCGTGTCTGGAAACACCATATATTTT.

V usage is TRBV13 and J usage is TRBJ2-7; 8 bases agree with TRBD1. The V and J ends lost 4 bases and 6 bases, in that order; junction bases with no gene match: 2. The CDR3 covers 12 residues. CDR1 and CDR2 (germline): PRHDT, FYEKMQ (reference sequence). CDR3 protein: CASSWTGSEQYF. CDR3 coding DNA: TGTGCCAGCAGCTGGACAGGGAGCGAGCAGTACTTC. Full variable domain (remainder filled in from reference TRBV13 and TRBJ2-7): AAGVIQSPRHLIKEKRETATLKCYPIPRHDTVYWYQQGPGQDPQFLISFYEKMQSDKGSIPDRFSAQQFSDYHSELNMSSLELGDSALYFCASSWTGSEQYFGPGTRLTVT.

CDR3 nucleotides: TGTGCCAGCAGCCAAGCCATGGACGGCGGGCAGTACTTC. This codes for CASSQAMDGGQYF. This chain uses TRBV3-1 with TRBJ2-7; D ambiguous. From germline, CDR1 is LGHDT and CDR2 YNNKEL (reference sequence). V dropped 1 base and J dropped 9 bases, with 13 bases sitting between them. The CDR3 is 13 amino acids.

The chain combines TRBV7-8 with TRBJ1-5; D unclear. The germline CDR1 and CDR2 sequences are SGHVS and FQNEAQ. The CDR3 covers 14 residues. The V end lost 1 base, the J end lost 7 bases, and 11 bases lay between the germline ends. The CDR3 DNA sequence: TGTGCCAGCAGCTTAGATCTAACCTTCCAGCCCCAGCATTTT. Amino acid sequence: CASSLDLTFQPQHF.

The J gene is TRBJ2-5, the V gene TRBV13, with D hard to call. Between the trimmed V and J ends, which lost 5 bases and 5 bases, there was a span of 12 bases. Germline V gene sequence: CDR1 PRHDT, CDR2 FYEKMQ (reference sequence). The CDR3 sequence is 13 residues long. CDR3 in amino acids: CASSRGSRETQYF. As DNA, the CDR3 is TGTGCCAGCAGCCGCGGAAGTCGGGAGACCCAGTACTTC.

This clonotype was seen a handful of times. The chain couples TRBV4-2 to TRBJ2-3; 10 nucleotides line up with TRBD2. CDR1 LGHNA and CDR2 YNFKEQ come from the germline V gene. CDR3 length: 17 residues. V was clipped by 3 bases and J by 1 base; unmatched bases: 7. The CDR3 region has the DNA TGTGCCAGCAGCCAGGGGCTAGCGGGGGTCGGCACAGATACGCAGTATTTT. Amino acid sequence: CASSQGLAGVGTDTQYF.

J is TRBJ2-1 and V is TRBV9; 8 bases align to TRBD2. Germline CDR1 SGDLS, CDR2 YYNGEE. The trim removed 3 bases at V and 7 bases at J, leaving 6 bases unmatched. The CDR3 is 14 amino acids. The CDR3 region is CASSGPGGANEQFF. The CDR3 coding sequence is TGTGCCAGCAGCGGACCCGGGGGGGCTAATGAGCAGTTCTTC.

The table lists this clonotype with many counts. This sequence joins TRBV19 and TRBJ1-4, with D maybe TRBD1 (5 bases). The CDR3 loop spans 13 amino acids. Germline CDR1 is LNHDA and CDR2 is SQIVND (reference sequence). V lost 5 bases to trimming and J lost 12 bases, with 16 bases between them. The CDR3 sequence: CASSRRTRGELFF. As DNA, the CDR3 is TGTGCCAGTAGTCGGCGGACAAGGGGTGAACTGTTTTTT.

The DNA of the CDR3 is TGTGCCATCAGTGAGTCTAGGGAGTTCAGGTACGAGCAGTACTTC. Residues: CAISESREFRYEQYF. This chain uses TRBV10-3 with TRBJ2-7; D may be TRBD2 (5 bases). The CDR3 spans 15 residues. The ends were cut back, 0 bases at V and 4 bases at J, with 13 bases in the middle. Germline V gene data show CDR1 as ENHRY and CDR2 as SYGVKD.

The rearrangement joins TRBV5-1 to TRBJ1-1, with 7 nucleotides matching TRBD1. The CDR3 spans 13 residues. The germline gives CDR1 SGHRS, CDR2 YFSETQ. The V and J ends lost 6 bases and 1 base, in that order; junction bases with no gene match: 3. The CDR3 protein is CASKRGQNTEAFF. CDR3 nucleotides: TGCGCCAGCAAAAGGGGGCAGAACACTGAAGCTTTCTTT. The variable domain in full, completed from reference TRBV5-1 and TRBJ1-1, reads KAGVTQTPRYLIKTRGQQVTLSCSPISGHRSVSWYQQTPGQGLQFLFEYFSETQRNKGNFPGRFSGRQFSNSRSEMNVSTLELGDSALYLCASKRGQNTEAFFGQGTRLTVV.